What follows is one T cell receptor beta chain and its context. Antigen unknown. The PCR was carried out with 60 Vbeta primers and 13 Jbeta primers. Assay: immunoSEQ multiplex PCR; the TCRdb copy retains only in-frame clones and omits some. The sample gives roughly 170,000 clones, more than 60% of which show up once; roughly 1.4% is in the top ten. These data come from a study of cytomegalovirus exposure and HLA in healthy donors. Findings and limits, study-wide: The majority of CMV-associated TCR beta chains were reported as apparently HLA-restricted in a later analysis. According to reports, the classifier identified cytomegalovirus status with high specificity and sensitivity. A missense DCLRE1C variant was associated with V- and J-gene trimming of TCR beta chains in a later analysis, and an independent cohort replicated the association.

Sequencing used PBMCs. The clonotype was recovered from a woman between 25 and 40 years old in good health and CMV-seropositive.

This CDR3 is CASSLVGQGGSYEQYF. In DNA, the CDR3 is TGTGCCAGCAGCTTAGTGGGACAGGGGGGCTCCTACGAGCAGTACTTC. The rearrangement links TRBV7-2 to TRBJ2-7, with TRBD1 matching 11 bases. CDR3 length: 16 residues. Trimming at V came to 1 base and at J to 0 bases, leaving 2 bases not matched to a gene. From germline, CDR1 is SGHTA and CDR2 FQGNSA.